The 6 T cell receptor beta chains listed next were all sequenced from one sample in a study of shared clonotypes between healthy human individuals. The repertoire was sequenced with immunoSEQ multiplex PCR; TCRdb's copy has only in-frame clones and lacks some. This sample has 2 million to 3 million clones, with more than 90% found just once. Material for sequencing was naive CD4+ T cells sorted from blood. The subset here: CD45RA+ positively selected. The receptors shown here come from a man between 18 and 35 years old in good health.

This clone came up a few times. The chain couples TRBV9 to TRBJ1-6, with D maybe TRBD1 (5 bases). The germline V and J ends were trimmed by 0 bases and 8 bases, with 15 bases remaining between them. CDR1 is SGDLS, CDR2 YYNGEE, per germline. The CDR3 loop spans 16 amino acids. DNA of the CDR3: TGTGCCAGCAGCGTAGATGTCAGGGAAGGGGATTCACCCCTCCACTTT. Translating it yields CASSVDVREGDSPLHF.

This chain links TRBV19 with TRBJ2-6; D is ambiguous. The V gene's germline CDR1 is LNHDA and CDR2 SQIVND (reference sequence). The CDR3 has 13 residues. The germline V and J ends were trimmed by 4 bases and 11 bases, with 12 bases remaining between them. The CDR3 reads CASSTYEPHVLTF. Written as DNA, the CDR3 is TGTGCCAGTAGTACTTACGAACCTCACGTCCTGACTTTC.

A note on this clone: Other nucleotide sequences in the sample specify the same CDR3. The chain is built from TRBV18 and TRBJ1-4, with TRBD1 matching 8 bases. Losses at the gene ends were 3 bases for V and 5 bases for J; bases not matched to a gene: 2. The CDR3 runs 14 residues. The V gene's germline CDR1 is KGHSH and CDR2 LQKENI. The CDR3 sequence is CASSPGQANEKLFF. The CDR3 coding sequence is TGTGCCAGCTCACCGGGACAGGCCAATGAAAAACTGTTTTTT.

The rearrangement joins TRBV30 to TRBJ2-1, with TRBD2 as a possible D gene (7 bases). Germline-derived CDR1 and CDR2 are GTSNPN and SVGIG (reference sequence). V was pared by 5 bases and J by 10 bases, with 18 bases between. The CDR3 is 13 amino acids. As DNA, the CDR3 is TGTGCCTGGCTCAAACCCGGGGGGCCCGAGCAGTTCTTC. This codes for CAWLKPGGPEQFF.

The chain joins TRBV28 to TRBJ2-5, with TRBD1 as a possible D gene (6 bases). This CDR3 is 15 amino acids long. Germline loops: CDR1 MDHEN, CDR2 SYDVKM. With 5 bases removed from V and 0 bases from J, the gap between germline ends came to 13 bases. The CDR3 sequence is CASSPPTGNQETQYF. The CDR3 DNA is TGTGCCAGCAGTCCCCCCACAGGGAACCAAGAGACCCAGTACTTC.

The rearrangement links TRBV5-8 to TRBJ2-7; D is uncertain. The CDR3 extends over 13 amino acids. V lost 7 bases and J lost 2, with 13 bases in between. The V gene's germline CDR1 is SGHTS and CDR2 YDEGEE. This CDR3 reads CASRASSTYEQYF. CDR3 nucleotide sequence: TGTGCCAGCCGGGCCAGCTCAACCTACGAGCAGTACTTC.